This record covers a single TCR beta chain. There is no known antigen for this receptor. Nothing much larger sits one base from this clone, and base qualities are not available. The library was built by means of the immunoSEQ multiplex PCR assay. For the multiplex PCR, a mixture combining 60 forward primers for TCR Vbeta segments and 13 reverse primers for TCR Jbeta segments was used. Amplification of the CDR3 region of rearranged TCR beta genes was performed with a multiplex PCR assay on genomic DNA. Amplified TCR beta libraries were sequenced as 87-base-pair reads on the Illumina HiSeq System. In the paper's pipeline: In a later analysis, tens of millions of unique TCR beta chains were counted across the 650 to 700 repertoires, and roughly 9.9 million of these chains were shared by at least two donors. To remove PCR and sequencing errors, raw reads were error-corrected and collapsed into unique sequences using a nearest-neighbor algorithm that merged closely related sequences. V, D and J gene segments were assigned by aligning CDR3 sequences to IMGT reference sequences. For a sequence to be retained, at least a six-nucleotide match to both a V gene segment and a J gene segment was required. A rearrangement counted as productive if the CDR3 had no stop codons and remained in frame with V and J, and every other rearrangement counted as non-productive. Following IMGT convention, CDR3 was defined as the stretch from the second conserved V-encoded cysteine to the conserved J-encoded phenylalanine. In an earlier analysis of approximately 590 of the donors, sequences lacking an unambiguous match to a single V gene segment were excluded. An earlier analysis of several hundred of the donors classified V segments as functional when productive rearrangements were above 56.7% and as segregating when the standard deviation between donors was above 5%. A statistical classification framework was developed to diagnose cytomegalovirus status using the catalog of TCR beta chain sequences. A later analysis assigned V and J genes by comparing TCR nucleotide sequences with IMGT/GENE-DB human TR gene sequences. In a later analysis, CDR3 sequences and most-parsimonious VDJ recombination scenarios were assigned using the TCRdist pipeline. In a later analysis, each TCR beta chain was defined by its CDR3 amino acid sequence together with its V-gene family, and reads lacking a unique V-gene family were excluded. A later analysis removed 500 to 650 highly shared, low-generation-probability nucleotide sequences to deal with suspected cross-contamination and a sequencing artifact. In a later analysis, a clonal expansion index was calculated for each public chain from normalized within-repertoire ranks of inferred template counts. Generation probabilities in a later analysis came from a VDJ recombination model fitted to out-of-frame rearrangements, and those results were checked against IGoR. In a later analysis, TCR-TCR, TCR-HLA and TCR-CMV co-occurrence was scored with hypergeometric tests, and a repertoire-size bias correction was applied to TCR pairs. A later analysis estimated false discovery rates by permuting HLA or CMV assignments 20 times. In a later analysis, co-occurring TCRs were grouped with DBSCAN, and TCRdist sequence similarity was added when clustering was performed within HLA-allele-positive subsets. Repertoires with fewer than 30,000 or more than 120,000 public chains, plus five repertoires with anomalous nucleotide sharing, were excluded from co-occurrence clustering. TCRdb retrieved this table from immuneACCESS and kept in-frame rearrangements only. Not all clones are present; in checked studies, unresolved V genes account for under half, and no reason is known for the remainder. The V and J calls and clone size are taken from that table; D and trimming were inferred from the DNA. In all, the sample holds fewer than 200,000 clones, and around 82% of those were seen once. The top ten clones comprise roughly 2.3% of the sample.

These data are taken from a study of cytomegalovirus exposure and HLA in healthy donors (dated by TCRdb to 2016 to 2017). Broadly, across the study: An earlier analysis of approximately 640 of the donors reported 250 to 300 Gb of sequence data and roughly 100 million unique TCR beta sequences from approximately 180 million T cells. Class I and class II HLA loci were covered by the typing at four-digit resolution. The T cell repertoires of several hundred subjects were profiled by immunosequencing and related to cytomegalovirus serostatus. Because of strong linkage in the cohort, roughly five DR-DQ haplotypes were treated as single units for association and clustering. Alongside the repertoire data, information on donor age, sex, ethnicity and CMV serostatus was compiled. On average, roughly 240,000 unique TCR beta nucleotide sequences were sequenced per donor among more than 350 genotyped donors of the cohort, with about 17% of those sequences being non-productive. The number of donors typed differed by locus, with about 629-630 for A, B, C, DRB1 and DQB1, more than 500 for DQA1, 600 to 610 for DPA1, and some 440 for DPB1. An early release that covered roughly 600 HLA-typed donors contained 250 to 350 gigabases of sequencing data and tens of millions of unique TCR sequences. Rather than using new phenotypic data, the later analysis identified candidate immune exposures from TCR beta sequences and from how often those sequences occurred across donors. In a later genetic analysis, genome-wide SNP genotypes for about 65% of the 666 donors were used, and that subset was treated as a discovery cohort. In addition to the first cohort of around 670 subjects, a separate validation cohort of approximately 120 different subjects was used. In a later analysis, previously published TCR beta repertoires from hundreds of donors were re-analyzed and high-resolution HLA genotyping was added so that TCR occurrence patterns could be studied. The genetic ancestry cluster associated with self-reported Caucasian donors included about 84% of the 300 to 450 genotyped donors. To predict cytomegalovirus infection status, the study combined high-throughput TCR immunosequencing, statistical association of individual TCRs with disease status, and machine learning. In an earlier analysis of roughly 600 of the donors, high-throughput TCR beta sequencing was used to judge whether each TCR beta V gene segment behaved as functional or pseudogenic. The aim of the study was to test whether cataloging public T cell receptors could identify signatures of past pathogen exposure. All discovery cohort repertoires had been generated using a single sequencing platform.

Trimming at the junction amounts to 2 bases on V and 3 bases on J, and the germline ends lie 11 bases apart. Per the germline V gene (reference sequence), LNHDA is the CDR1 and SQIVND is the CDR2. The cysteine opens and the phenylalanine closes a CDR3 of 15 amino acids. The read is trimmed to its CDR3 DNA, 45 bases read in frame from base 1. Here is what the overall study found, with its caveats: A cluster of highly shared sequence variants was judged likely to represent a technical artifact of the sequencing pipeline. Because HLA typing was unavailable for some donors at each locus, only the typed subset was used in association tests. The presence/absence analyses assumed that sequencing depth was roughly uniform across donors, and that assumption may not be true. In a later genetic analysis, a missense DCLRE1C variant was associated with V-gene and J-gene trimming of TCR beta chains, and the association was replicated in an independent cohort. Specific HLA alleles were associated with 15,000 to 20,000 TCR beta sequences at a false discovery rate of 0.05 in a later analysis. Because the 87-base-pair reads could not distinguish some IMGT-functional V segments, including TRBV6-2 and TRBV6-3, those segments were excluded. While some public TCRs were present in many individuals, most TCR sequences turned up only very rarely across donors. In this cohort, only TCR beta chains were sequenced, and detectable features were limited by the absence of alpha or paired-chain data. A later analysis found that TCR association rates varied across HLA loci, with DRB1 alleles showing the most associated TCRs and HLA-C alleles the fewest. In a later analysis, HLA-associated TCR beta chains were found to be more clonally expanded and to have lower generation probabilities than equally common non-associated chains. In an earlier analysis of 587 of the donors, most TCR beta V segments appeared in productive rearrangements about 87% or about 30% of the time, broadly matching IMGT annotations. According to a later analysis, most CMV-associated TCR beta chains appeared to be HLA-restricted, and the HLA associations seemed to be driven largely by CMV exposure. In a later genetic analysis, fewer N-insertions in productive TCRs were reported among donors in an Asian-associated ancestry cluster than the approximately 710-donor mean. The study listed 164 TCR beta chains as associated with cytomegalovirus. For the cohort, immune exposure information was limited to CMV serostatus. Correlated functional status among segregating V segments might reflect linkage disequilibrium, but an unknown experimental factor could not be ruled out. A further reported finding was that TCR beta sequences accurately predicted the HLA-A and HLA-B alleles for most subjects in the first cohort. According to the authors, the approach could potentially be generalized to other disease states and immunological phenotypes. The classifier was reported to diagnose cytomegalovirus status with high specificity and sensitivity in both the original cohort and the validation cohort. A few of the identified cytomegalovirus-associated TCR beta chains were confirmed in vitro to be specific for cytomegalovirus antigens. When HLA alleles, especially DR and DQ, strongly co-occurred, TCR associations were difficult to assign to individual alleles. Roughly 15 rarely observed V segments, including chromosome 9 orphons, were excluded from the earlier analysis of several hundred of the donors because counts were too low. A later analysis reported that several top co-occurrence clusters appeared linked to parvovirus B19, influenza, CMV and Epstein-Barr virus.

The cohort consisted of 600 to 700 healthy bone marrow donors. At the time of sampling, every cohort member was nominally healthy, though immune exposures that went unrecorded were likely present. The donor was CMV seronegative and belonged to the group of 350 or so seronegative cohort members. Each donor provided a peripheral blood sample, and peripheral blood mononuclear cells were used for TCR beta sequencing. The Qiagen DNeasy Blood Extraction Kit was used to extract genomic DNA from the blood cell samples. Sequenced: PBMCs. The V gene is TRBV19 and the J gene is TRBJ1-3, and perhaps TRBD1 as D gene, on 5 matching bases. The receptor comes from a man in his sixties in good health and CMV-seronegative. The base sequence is TGTGCCAGTAGTATAAGGCAGGGCCTTGGAAACACCATATATTTT. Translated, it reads CASSIRQGLGNTIYF.